Listed below are T cell receptor beta chains from one sample, sequenced in a study of blood T cell repertoires in COVID-19. The data were produced by immunoSEQ multiplex PCR, yet TCRdb's version contains in-frame clones alone and is incomplete. Of about 150,000 clones detected, about 86% appear once; the ten largest clones hold around 32%. Sequenced: peripheral blood. Every receptor here comes from an older woman with acute or convalescent COVID-19. CDR3s include the opening cysteine and the closing phenylalanine or tryptophan. The D gene is left open where the match is weak. Size is stated for part of the rows, as once, few or many counts, or as a class when the clone is expanded.

J gene,V gene,clone size,D gene,CDR3 protein,CDR3 DNA
TRBJ2-7,TRBV7-9,.,.,CASSLVGATGISYEQYF,TGTGCCAGCAGCTTAGTTGGGGCCACAGGGATATCCTACGAGCAGTACTTC
TRBJ2-3,TRBV18,.,TRBD2,CASSPLGPAGGSDTQYF,TGTGCCAGCTCACCACTCGGGCCAGCGGGGGGTTCAGATACGCAGTATTTT
TRBJ1-2,TRBV3-1/TRBV3-2,.,TRBD1,CASSQGGQGRRYGYTF,TGTGCCAGCAGCCAAGGGGGACAGGGGCGACGCTATGGCTACACCTTC
TRBJ1-3,TRBV18,few,TRBD1,CASSADRDSGNTIYF,TGTGCCAGCTCCGCGGACAGGGACTCTGGAAACACCATATATTTT
TRBJ2-2,TRBV3-1/TRBV3-2,.,.,CASSQAGSTGELFF,TGTGCCAGCAGCCAAGCGGGGAGCACCGGGGAGCTGTTTTTT
TRBJ2-7,TRBV19,.,.,CASSAGQPAYEQYF,TGTGCCAGTAGCGCCGGACAGCCGGCCTACGAGCAGTACTTC
TRBJ1-6,TRBV15,.,TRBD1,CATSRRGQAYNSPLHF,TGTGCCACCAGCAGGCGGGGACAGGCCTATAATTCACCCCTCCACTTT
TRBJ2-7,TRBV30,.,.,CAWSPPSSYEQYF,TGTGCCTGGAGTCCCCCCAGCTCCTACGAGCAGTACTTC
TRBJ1-3,TRBV19,few,.,CASSLVAGVNSGNTIYF,TGTGCCAGTAGCCTGGTTGCGGGGGTAAACTCTGGAAACACCATATATTTT
TRBJ2-5,TRBV5-5,.,TRBD2,CASSILAGGPQETQYF,TGTGCCAGCAGCATTCTAGCGGGGGGGCCCCAAGAGACCCAGTACTTC
TRBJ1-1,TRBV4-1,.,.,CASSQVRGPMNTEAFF,TGCGCCAGCAGCCAAGTACGAGGGCCGATGAACACTGAAGCTTTCTTT
TRBJ2-7,TRBV15,.,.,CATSLDKSSYEQYF,TGTGCCACCAGCCTGGACAAGAGCTCCTACGAGCAGTACTTC
TRBJ1-6,TRBV5-6,.,TRBD1,CASSNGQGLALHF,TGTGCCAGCAGCAACGGACAGGGTTTGGCCCTCCACTTT
TRBJ1-2,TRBV30,.,TRBD1,CAWTPRQGRPYGYTF,TGTGCCTGGACCCCCCGACAGGGGCGACCCTATGGCTACACCTTC
TRBJ1-6,TRBV18,.,.,CASSPPGRNSPLHF,TGTGCCAGCTCACCACCGGGCAGAAATTCACCCCTCCACTTT
TRBJ2-2,TRBV5-5,.,TRBD1,CASSLGQGYSGELFF,TGTGCCAGCAGCTTGGGACAGGGGTATTCCGGGGAGCTGTTTTTT
TRBJ2-3,TRBV9,.,TRBD1,CASRPMTGHSTDTQYF,TGTGCCAGCAGGCCCATGACAGGGCATAGCACAGATACGCAGTATTTT
TRBJ1-2,TRBV9,.,.,CASSQRTRGQINYGYTF,TGTGCCAGCAGCCAAAGAACTCGAGGGCAGATCAACTATGGCTACACCTTC